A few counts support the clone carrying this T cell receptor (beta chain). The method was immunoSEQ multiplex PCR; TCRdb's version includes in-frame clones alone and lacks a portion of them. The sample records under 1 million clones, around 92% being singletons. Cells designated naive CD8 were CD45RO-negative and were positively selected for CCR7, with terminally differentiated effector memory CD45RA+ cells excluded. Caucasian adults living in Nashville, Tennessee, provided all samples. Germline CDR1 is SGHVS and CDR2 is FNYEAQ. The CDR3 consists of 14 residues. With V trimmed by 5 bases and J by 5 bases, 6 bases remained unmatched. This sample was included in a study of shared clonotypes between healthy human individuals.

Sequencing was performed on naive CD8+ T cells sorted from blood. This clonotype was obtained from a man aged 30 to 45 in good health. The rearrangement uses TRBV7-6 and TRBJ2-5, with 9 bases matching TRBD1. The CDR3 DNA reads TGTGCCAGCAGCGTGTACAGGGGGCAGGAGACCCAGTACTTC. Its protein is CASSVYRGQETQYF.